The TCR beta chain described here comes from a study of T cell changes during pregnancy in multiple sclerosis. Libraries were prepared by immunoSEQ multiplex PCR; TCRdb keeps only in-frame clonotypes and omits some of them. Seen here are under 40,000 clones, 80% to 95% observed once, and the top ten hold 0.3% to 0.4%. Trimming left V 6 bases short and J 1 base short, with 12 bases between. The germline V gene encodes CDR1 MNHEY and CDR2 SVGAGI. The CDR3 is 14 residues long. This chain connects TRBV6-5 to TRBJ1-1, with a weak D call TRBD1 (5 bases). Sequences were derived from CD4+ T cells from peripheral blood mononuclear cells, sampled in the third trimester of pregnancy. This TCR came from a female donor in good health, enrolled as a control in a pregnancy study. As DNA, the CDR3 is TGTGCCAGCAGCCCAGGGCGGGAGAACACTGAAGCTTTCTTT. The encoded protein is CASSPGRENTEAFF.